This T cell receptor beta chain originates from a study of cytotoxic CD8 clonotypes in ibrutinib-treated CLL. The V gene lost 3 bases and the J gene lost 3 bases, with 12 bases spanning the gap. CDR1 is SGHDN, CDR2 FVKESK, per germline. This CDR3 contains 15 residues. TCRdb's copy holds only in-frame clones and misses some; the assay was immunoSEQ multiplex PCR. Among some 93,000 clones, around 73% were seen once, and the ten largest hold about 34%. This clone occurred a few times. The material was PBMCs, obtained after 12 months of ibrutinib treatment. This sequence was found in a human donor with chronic lymphocytic leukemia. The chain uses TRBV14 and TRBJ1-5, with D perhaps matching TRBD1 (5 bases). The CDR3 protein is CASSQGGSLNQPQHF. CDR3 sequence (DNA): TGTGCCAGCAGCCAGGGGGGAAGCCTCAATCAGCCCCAGCATTTT.